A selection of T cell receptor beta chains follows, all from one sample in a study of shared clonotypes between healthy human individuals. Here immunoSEQ multiplex PCR was the method, and the copy in TCRdb shows in-frame clones only, minus some. The table lists some 1,100,000 clones, around 78% of them singletons. Material for sequencing was memory CD4+ T cells from PBMCs. The receptors were sampled from a man aged 18-30 years in good health. Some clones in this sample may be carry-over from other donors' samples. Both conserved end residues are part of each CDR3. D genes are given only for firm matches. Clone size, where shown, is once, few, many, or a class for clones that have expanded.

D gene	V gene	clone size	J gene	CDR3 DNA	CDR3 protein
TRBD1	TRBV27	.	TRBJ2-2	TGTGCCAGCACTGGGGGGACAGGGTACACCGGGGAGCTGTTTTTT	CASTGGTGYTGELFF
TRBD1	TRBV5-4	.	TRBJ2-7	TGTGCCAGCAGCAAGCCGGGACAGGGGATATGGCAAGGCGAGCAGTACTTC	CASSKPGQGIWQGEQYF
TRBD1	TRBV2	.	TRBJ2-5	TGTGCCAGCCGGGACAGGGGGCTCACTCAAGAGACCCAGTACTTC	CASRDRGLTQETQYF
.	TRBV14	.	TRBJ2-7	TGTGCCAGCAGCCAGGGCCGGTGGGGGCATGAGCAGTACTTC	CASSQGRWGHEQYF
.	TRBV7-2	.	TRBJ2-7	TGTGCCAGCAGCCCTCAAGCCTCCTCCTACGAGCAGTACTTC	CASSPQASSYEQYF
TRBD1	TRBV2	.	TRBJ2-7	TGTGCCAGCAGCTATACACGGGACAGGCAGGGCTCCTACGAGCAGTACTTC	CASSYTRDRQGSYEQYF
.	TRBV19	few	TRBJ1-2	TGTGCCAGTAGTATCGCAGGGGAGTACTATGGCTACACCTTC	CASSIAGEYYGYTF
.	TRBV7-8	.	TRBJ2-7	TGTGCCAGCAGCTTATTATATGGCAGGGGCGAGCAGTACTTC	CASSLLYGRGEQYF
.	TRBV19	once	TRBJ1-5	TGTGCCAGTAGTATTAGGGACAGCAATCAGCCCCAGCATTTT	CASSIRDSNQPQHF
.	TRBV2	.	TRBJ2-7	TGTGCCAGCAGCAGCGGCAGGGTTACCGACGAGCAGTACTTC	CASSSGRVTDEQYF
TRBD1	TRBV7-9	.	TRBJ2-1	TGTGCCAGCAGCCAGGGACAGGGGGCGTTCGATGAGCAGTTCTTC	CASSQGQGAFDEQFF
.	TRBV5-1	.	TRBJ2-5	TGCGCCAGCAGCTTGGCGGGACACAGGGCCCAAGAGACCCAGTACTTC	CASSLAGHRAQETQYF
TRBD1	TRBV19	few	TRBJ1-5	TGTGCCAGTAGTACCGGACAGGGGGCGGGGCAGCCCCAGCATTTT	CASSTGQGAGQPQHF
TRBD1	TRBV5-5	.	TRBJ2-7	TGTGCCAGCAGCTTGGGACAGGGAAAGTACTTC	CASSLGQGKYF
TRBD1	TRBV30	.	TRBJ1-4	TGTGCCTGGACCTCCAAACAGGGGGCAACTAATGAAAAACTGTTTTTT	CAWTSKQGATNEKLFF
.	TRBV7-2	.	TRBJ2-6	TGTGCCAGCAGCCAGACAGTCTCTGGGGCCAACGTCCTGACTTTC	CASSQTVSGANVLTF
.	TRBV28	.	TRBJ2-6	TGTGCCAGCATAGGAGGGGGCGCTGGGGCCAACGTCCTGACTTTC	CASIGGGAGANVLTF
TRBD1	TRBV5-1	.	TRBJ1-1	TGCGCCAGCAATGGACAGGGAGGAACTGAAGCTTTCTTT	CASNGQGGTEAFF
.	TRBV19	.	TRBJ1-5	TGTGCCAGTAGTTTACTCAATCAGCCCCAGCATTTT	CASSLLNQPQHF
TRBD2	TRBV5-4	once	TRBJ2-2	TGTGCCAGCAGCTTGGCCCTAGCGGTGAACACCGGGGAGCTGTTTTTT	CASSLALAVNTGELFF
.	TRBV5-1	once	TRBJ2-5	TGCGCCAGCAGCTCAGGGACTGCTAAAGAGACCCAGTACTTC	CASSSGTAKETQYF
TRBD1	TRBV25-1	.	TRBJ2-7	TGTGCCAGCAGTGAATTGGACAGGGCTTACGAGCAGTACTTC	CASSELDRAYEQYF
TRBD1	TRBV7-3	.	TRBJ2-2	TGTGCCAGCAGCCCCCGGACAGGGGGCTCCGGGGAGCTGTTTTTT	CASSPRTGGSGELFF
TRBD1	TRBV28	few	TRBJ2-2	TGTGCCACTTCCCCTGGACAGGACACCGGGGAGCTGTTTTTT	CATSPGQDTGELFF
.	TRBV5-6	.	TRBJ1-3	TGTGCCAGCAAACAATTTCGGAGGGCCCCAGGTGGAGGAAACACCATATATTTT	CASKQFRRAPGGGNTIYF
TRBD1	TRBV28	.	TRBJ1-1	TGTGCCAGCAGGCGACAGGGACTGACTGAAGCTTTCTTT	CASRRQGLTEAFF
TRBD1	TRBV9	once	TRBJ2-5	TGTGCCAGCAGCCCCCCCGGGACAGGGGGGGAGACCCAGTACTTC	CASSPPGTGGETQYF
.	TRBV28	.	TRBJ2-3	TGTGCCAGCAGCCAATCGCGGGGAGTAGCAGATACGCAGTATTTT	CASSQSRGVADTQYF
.	TRBV5-1	.	TRBJ2-1	TGCGCCAGCAGCCGAGAGAGGACCTCCTACAATGAGCAGTTCTTC	CASSRERTSYNEQFF
.	TRBV5-4	.	TRBJ2-3	TGTGCCAGCAGCCCGCCCGGACTTTCGAGCACAGATACGCAGTATTTT	CASSPPGLSSTDTQYF
TRBD1	TRBV7-8	.	TRBJ1-2	TGTGCCAGCAGCTTAGCTCGAGACAGGGACGGCTACGGCTACACCTTC	CASSLARDRDGYGYTF
.	TRBV28	once	TRBJ1-5	TGTGCCAGCAGTTTAACTCAGCCCCAGCATTTT	CASSLTQPQHF
.	TRBV5-1	.	TRBJ1-1	TGCGCCAGCAGCTTGGCCGGCGGATCTGACACTGAAGCTTTCTTT	CASSLAGGSDTEAFF
.	TRBV7-3	.	TRBJ2-3	TGTGCCAGCAGCTTATCCCCGGCCACAGATACGCAGTATTTT	CASSLSPATDTQYF
.	TRBV14	.	TRBJ2-4	TGTGCCAGCAGCCAGCGGGGCTTAGCCAAAAACATTCAGTACTTC	CASSQRGLAKNIQYF
.	TRBV27	.	TRBJ2-3	TGTGCCAGCAGTTTTAGACGGGGTTCAGATACGCAGTATTTT	CASSFRRGSDTQYF
.	TRBV5-1	.	TRBJ1-5	TGCGCCAGCAGCATCGGCCCGGTATTAGTGGATCAGCCCCAGCATTTT	CASSIGPVLVDQPQHF
.	TRBV5-5	.	TRBJ1-2	TGTGCCAGCAGCTTGGTCGTAGCACAGCCGCCTAGCGGCTACACCTTC	CASSLVVAQPPSGYTF
.	TRBV30	.	TRBJ1-5	TGTGCCTGGAGTGTAGGCCACCAGGTGGGTCAGCCCCAGCATTTT	CAWSVGHQVGQPQHF